This record looks at one T cell receptor beta chain sequence and its context. Its specificity is unknown. Being one base from a much bigger clone, this may be a read error. Time point: persistent/refractory GD, antithyroid drugs over 5 years with positive TRAb. Scientists built the TCR library using RNA that was extracted from PBMCs. This entry comes from a study of regulatory T cells in long-lasting Graves disease. Study at large: Those with persistent Graves' disease had received antithyroid drugs for over 5 years with positive TSH receptor antibodies.

The CDR3 length is 15 residues. Germline V gives CDR1 SNHLY, CDR2 FYNNEI. Arm-PCR of CDR3 regions with iRepertoire HTBI primers generated TCR beta libraries. From the multiplex PCR reads, TCRdb called clonotypes with MiXCR, one entry per CDR3 protein. The sample carries some 330,000 distinct CDR3 sequences, more than 20% recorded once. Regarding the study as a whole: New patients shared fewer public clonotypes (966) than persistent patients did (approximately 3,000).

The gene calls are TRBV2 and TRBJ2-2, with D tentatively TRBD2 (6 bases). The input for sequencing was peripheral blood mononuclear cells (PBMCs), taken when the disease was refractory, from a patient treated with antithyroid drugs. This sequence was found in a woman aged 40 to 50 with Graves disease. As DNA, the CDR3 is TGTGCCAGCAGGGCCTGGGACTCCAACACCGGGGAGCTGGTTTTT. This encodes CASRAWDSNTGELVF.